This T cell receptor beta chain was obtained from a study of T-cell reconstitution after alpha-beta-depleted transplantation in children. Preparation of the TCRbeta library involved a method that used unique molecular identifiers. TCRdb ran MiXCR on the PCR reads and lists one entry per CDR3 protein. The table has hundreds of thousands of distinct CDR3 sequences, almost 10% seen once. This clonotype originated in a human donor who donated a stem cell graft to a child with SCID. Sequencing used PBMCs from the stem cell graft donor, obtained from the stem cell graft.

CDR3 in DNA: TGCAGTGCTAGAGATTCCGGGACAGTCAGTACTGGGGCCAACGTCCTGACTTTC. Protein sequence: CSARDSGTVSTGANVLTF. This chain connects TRBV20-1 to TRBJ2-6; TRBD1 matches 7 bases. The CDR3 sequence is 18 residues long. Trimming cost V 0 bases and J 2 bases; bases outside gene matches: 10. The germline gives CDR1 DFQATT, CDR2 SNEGSKA (reference sequence).